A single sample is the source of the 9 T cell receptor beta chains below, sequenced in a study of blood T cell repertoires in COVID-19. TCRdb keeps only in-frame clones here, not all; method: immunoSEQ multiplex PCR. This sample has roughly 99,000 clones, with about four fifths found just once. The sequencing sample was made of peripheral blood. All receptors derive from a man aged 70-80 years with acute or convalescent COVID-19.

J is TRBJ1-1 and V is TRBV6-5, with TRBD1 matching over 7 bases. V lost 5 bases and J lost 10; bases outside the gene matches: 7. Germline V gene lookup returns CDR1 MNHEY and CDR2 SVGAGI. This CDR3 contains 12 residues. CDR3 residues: CASSTDRARAFF. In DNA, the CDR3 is TGTGCCAGCAGTACAGACAGGGCACGAGCTTTCTTT.

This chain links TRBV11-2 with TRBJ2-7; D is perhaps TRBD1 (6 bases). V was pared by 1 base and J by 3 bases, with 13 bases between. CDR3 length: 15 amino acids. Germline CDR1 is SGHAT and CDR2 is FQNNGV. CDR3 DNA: TGTGCCAGCAGCTTAGGTCGGGACATACGCTACGAGCAGTACTTC. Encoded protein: CASSLGRDIRYEQYF.

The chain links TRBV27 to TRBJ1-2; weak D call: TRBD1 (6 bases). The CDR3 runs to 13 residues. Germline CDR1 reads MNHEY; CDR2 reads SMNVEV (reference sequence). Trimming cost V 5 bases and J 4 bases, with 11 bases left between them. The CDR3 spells CASSHDRSYGYTF. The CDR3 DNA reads TGTGCCAGCAGTCATGACAGGTCCTATGGCTACACCTTC.

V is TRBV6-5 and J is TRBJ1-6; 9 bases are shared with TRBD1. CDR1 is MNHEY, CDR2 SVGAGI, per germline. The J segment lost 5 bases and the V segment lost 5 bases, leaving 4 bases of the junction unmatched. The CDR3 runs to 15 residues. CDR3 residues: CASSRTGADNSPLHF. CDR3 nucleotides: TGTGCCAGCAGTCGGACAGGGGCGGATAATTCACCCCTCCACTTT.

The CDR3 region has the DNA TGTGCCAGCAGCCAGGGACAGGGGCTCTATGGCTACACCTTC. The encoded protein is CASSQGQGLYGYTF. J is TRBJ1-2 and V is TRBV3-1 (or the pseudogene TRBV3-2); 10 nucleotides line up with TRBD1. The CDR3 covers 14 residues. CDR1 LGHDT and CDR2 YNNKEL come from the germline V gene (reference sequence). With 3 bases clipped from V and 4 bases from J, the junction kept 2 bases outside the gene matches.

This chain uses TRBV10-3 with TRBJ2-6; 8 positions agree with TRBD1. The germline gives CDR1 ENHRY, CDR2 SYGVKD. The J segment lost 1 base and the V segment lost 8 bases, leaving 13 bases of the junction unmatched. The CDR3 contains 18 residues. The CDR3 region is CAIGKEGQGVSGANVLTF. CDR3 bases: TGTGCCATCGGAAAGGAAGGACAGGGCGTTTCTGGGGCCAACGTCCTGACTTTC.

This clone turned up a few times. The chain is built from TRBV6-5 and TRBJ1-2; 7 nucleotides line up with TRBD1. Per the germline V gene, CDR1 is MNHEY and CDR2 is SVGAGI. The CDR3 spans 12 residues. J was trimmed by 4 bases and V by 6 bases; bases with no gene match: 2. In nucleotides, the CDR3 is TGTGCCAGCAGGGGACAGCTCTATGGCTACACCTTC. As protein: CASRGQLYGYTF.

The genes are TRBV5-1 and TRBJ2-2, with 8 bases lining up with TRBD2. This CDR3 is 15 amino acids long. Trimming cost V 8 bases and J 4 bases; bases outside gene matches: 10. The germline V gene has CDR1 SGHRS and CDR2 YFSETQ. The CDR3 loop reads CASQAGLAGTGELFF. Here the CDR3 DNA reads TGCGCCAGTCAAGCTGGGCTAGCGGGCACCGGGGAGCTGTTTTTT. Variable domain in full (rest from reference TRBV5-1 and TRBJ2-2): KAGVTQTPRYLIKTRGQQVTLSCSPISGHRSVSWYQQTPGQGLQFLFEYFSETQRNKGNFPGRFSGRQFSNSRSEMNVSTLELGDSALYLCASQAGLAGTGELFFGEGSRLTVL.

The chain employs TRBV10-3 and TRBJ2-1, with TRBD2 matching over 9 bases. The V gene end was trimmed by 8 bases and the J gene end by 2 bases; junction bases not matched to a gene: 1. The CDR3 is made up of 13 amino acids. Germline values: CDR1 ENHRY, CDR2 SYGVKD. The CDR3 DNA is TGTGCCATCGGCGGGGGGGCCTACAATGAGCAGTTCTTC. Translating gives CAIGGGAYNEQFF.